Below, 29 T cell receptor beta chains from the same sample are listed, as sequenced in a study of T cells after yellow fever vaccination. TCRdb reanalysed the 5' RACE reads using MiXCR and keeps one entry per CDR3 protein. The data contain 450,000 to 650,000 distinct CDR3 sequences, about 13% of them singletons. The source material was PBMCs, sampled on the day of the yellow fever booster vaccination. The source is a man in his thirties or forties who received the YFV17D yellow fever vaccine.

V gene TRBV2 combines with J gene TRBJ2-7; D remains unclear. Trimming pared 7 bases from V and 0 bases from J, leaving 16 bases between. Germline values: CDR1 SNHLY, CDR2 FYNNEI. The CDR3 consists of 15 residues. CDR3 in amino acids: CASNPLTGSSYEQYF. In nucleotides, the CDR3 is TGTGCCAGCAATCCCCTGACGGGTAGCTCCTACGAGCAGTACTTC.

J is TRBJ2-1 and V is TRBV7-7; 11 nucleotides line up with TRBD2. CDR3 size: 15 residues. Unmatched junction bases numbered 4, after V lost 4 bases and J lost 5 bases. CDR1 and CDR2 (germline): SSHAT, FNYEAQ (reference sequence). Here the CDR3 reads CASSSSGGSNNEQFF. The CDR3 region has the DNA TGTGCCAGCAGCTCTAGCGGGGGGTCTAACAATGAGCAGTTCTTC.

This clonotype showed up just a few times. V usage is TRBV19 and J usage is TRBJ2-2; possible D gene TRBD2, 7 bases. V gave up 6 bases and J gave up 1 base, with 15 bases separating them. CDR1 is LNHDA, CDR2 SQIVND, per germline (reference sequence). The CDR3 is 16 residues long. The DNA for the CDR3 is TGTGCCAGTAGCGACGGCGGGGGCGAGAACACCGGGGAGCTGTTTTTT. The encoded protein is CASSDGGGENTGELFF.

This clonotype has more than one count but fewer than ten. The chain carries TRBV3-1 and TRBJ2-3; 7 nucleotides align to TRBD2. The CDR3 extends over 15 amino acids. V shed 6 bases and J 3 bases; nucleotides not matched to a gene: 9. The V gene's germline CDR1 is LGHDT and CDR2 YNNKEL (reference sequence). CDR3: CASSPGAGATDTQYF. The CDR3 nucleotides read TGTGCCAGCAGTCCCGGGGCGGGAGCAACAGATACGCAGTATTTT.

V is TRBV7-9 and J is TRBJ2-2; D unclear. V lost 7 bases and J 0 bases, leaving 9 bases between the germline ends. Germline CDR1 and CDR2: SEHNR and FQNEAQ (reference sequence). CDR3 length: 14 amino acids. As DNA, the CDR3 is TGTGCCAGCACCGACGGGCCGAACACCGGGGAGCTGTTTTTT. Encoded protein: CASTDGPNTGELFF.

CDR3 sequence reads: CASSGGGQGGDTQYF. The CDR3 DNA is TGTGCCAGCTCGGGGGGGGGACAGGGAGGAGATACGCAGTATTTT. The genes are TRBV28 and TRBJ2-3, with D possibly TRBD1 on 9 matching bases. This CDR3 has 15 amino acids. Germline-derived CDR1 and CDR2 are MDHEN and SYDVKM. V was clipped by 8 bases and J by 5 bases, with 20 bases between them.

This clonotype was seen only a few times. The rearrangement uses TRBV20-1 and TRBJ1-1; no definite D call. The CDR3 contains 9 residues. Germline V gives CDR1 DFQATT, CDR2 SNEGSKA (reference sequence). V was shortened by 6 bases and J by 3 bases, with 2 bases between the two germline ends. CDR3 sequence: CSADTEAFF. The DNA of the CDR3 is TGCAGTGCCGACACTGAAGCTTTCTTT.

The rearrangement uses TRBV5-4 and TRBJ2-1, with 8 positions matching TRBD2. V lost 4 bases, J lost 9 bases, and 15 bases stayed unmatched. CDR3 length: 16 residues. From germline, CDR1 is SGHNT and CDR2 YYREEE (reference sequence). The CDR3 spells CASSEAGRAGGGEQFF. The CDR3 nucleotides read TGTGCCAGCAGCGAAGCCGGGCGGGCGGGAGGAGGTGAGCAGTTCTTC.

The rearrangement links TRBV12-3 or TRBV12-4 to TRBJ1-2; TRBD1 might be the D (5 bases). The CDR3 spans 16 residues. The V and J ends lost 5 bases and 4 bases respectively, with 20 bases between them. The CDR3 sequence: CASSGPRDFGAYGYTF. The CDR3 region has the DNA TGTGCCAGCAGTGGACCCCGGGACTTCGGGGCCTATGGCTACACCTTC.

This clonotype has just a few counts. The rearrangement links TRBV15 to TRBJ2-1; no firm D call. In germline, CDR1 is LNHNV, CDR2 YYDKDF (reference sequence). The CDR3 has 13 amino acids. V lost 3 bases to trimming and J lost 9 bases, with 12 bases between them. Written as DNA, the CDR3 is TGTGCCACCAGCAGGGAGCGTCGGAGTGAGCAGTTCTTC. This sequence encodes CATSRERRSEQFF.

In its sample, this clonotype was seen a few times. The rearrangement uses TRBV7-2 and TRBJ2-5; D remains ambiguous. Germline CDR1 SGHTA, CDR2 FQGNSA. The CDR3 is 12 amino acids. The V and J ends lost 5 bases and 5 bases respectively, with 9 bases between them. The CDR3 nucleotides read TGTGCCAGCAGCAGGAATAGGGAGACCCAGTACTTC. It translates to CASSRNRETQYF.

This clonotype was counted at least ten times. V usage is TRBV5-6 and J usage is TRBJ2-1, with 10 bases identical to TRBD2. V shed 0 bases, J shed 2 bases, and the junction held 8 bases outside the gene matches. The CDR3 extends over 18 amino acids. Germline CDR1 and CDR2: SGHDT and YYEEEE. CDR3 loop: CASSLAFRTSGTYNEQFF. The CDR3 region has the DNA TGTGCCAGCAGCTTGGCCTTCAGGACTAGCGGCACCTACAATGAGCAGTTCTTC.

This clonotype was found a few times. The chain is built from TRBV7-6 and TRBJ2-7, with 8 bases matching TRBD2. Germline loops: CDR1 SGHVS, CDR2 FNYEAQ. The ends lost 5 bases at V and 6 bases at J; junction bases unmatched: 15. There are 16 residues in the CDR3. In DNA, the CDR3 is TGTGCCAGCAGCAACGCGGTAGCGGGAAAGCAAAGCGAGCAGTACTTC. Its translation: CASSNAVAGKQSEQYF.

This clonotype was detected many times. The V and J genes are TRBV5-1 and TRBJ2-1; 11 bases line up with TRBD2. Per the germline V gene, CDR1 is SGHRS and CDR2 is YFSETQ. This CDR3 region has 16 residues. The J segment lost 10 bases and the V segment lost 3 bases, leaving 12 bases of the junction unmatched. Here the CDR3 reads CASSSVTSGSVGEQFF. The CDR3 DNA reads TGCGCCAGCAGCTCAGTAACTAGCGGGAGTGTAGGGGAGCAGTTCTTC. Together with reference TRBV5-1 and TRBJ2-1, the CDR3 gives the full variable domain: KAGVTQTPRYLIKTRGQQVTLSCSPISGHRSVSWYQQTPGQGLQFLFEYFSETQRNKGNFPGRFSGRQFSNSRSEMNVSTLELGDSALYLCASSSVTSGSVGEQFFGPGTRLTVL.

Many counts were recorded for this clonotype. The rearrangement links TRBV30 to TRBJ2-3; TRBD1 matches at 9 bases. V lost 7 bases to trimming and J lost 9 bases; unmatched junction nucleotides: 8. The V gene's germline CDR1 is GTSNPN and CDR2 SVGIG (reference sequence). The CDR3 extends over 12 amino acids. CDR3 DNA sequence: TGTGCCTTGGGACAGGGTGCCTCCACGCAGTATTTT. Translation: CALGQGASTQYF.

This clonotype was observed a handful of times. The chain links TRBV6-5 to TRBJ2-1; D gene ambiguous. V gave up 2 bases and J gave up 4 bases, with 9 bases separating them. Looked up from germline, CDR1 is MNHEY and CDR2 is SVGAGI. This CDR3 is 14 amino acids long. The CDR3: CASSYRPEYNEQFF. The CDR3 bases are TGTGCCAGCAGTTACAGGCCTGAGTACAATGAGCAGTTCTTC.

The chain couples TRBV28 to TRBJ2-4, with 9 bases matching TRBD2. Germline V gives CDR1 MDHEN, CDR2 SYDVKM. The length of the CDR3 is 14 residues. V lost 6 bases and J lost 8; bases outside the gene matches: 8. As DNA, the CDR3 is TGTGCCAGCAGGACTTCTAGCGGGGTGGACATTCAGTACTTC. The encoded protein is CASRTSSGVDIQYF.

The J gene is TRBJ2-7, the V gene TRBV4-2; D not resolved. The CDR3 totals 14 residues. The V end lost 4 bases, the J end lost 0 bases, and 10 bases lay between the germline ends. Looked up from germline, CDR1 is LGHNA and CDR2 is YNFKEQ. This chain's CDR3 is CASSPTVGSYEQYF. CDR3 sequence (DNA): TGTGCCAGCAGCCCCACAGTTGGCTCCTACGAGCAGTACTTC.

The gene calls are TRBV4-3 and TRBJ1-2; no firm D call. Germline-derived CDR1 and CDR2 are LGHNA and YSLEER. CDR3 length: 16 residues. Trimming removed 0 bases from V and 8 bases from J, with 19 bases in between. The CDR3 spells CASSQDPASRYGGYTF. The CDR3 nucleotides read TGCGCCAGCAGCCAAGATCCCGCGAGCCGATATGGCGGCTACACCTTC.

This clonotype was counted many times. The rearrangement links TRBV7-6 to TRBJ2-5; D remains ambiguous. V lost 1 base to trimming and J lost 0 bases, with 12 bases between them. This CDR3 comprises 16 residues. In germline, CDR1 is SGHVS, CDR2 FNYEAQ. CDR3 nucleotide sequence: TGTGCCAGCAGCTTAGGGGCAGGCCGGGACCAAGAGACCCAGTACTTC. Translation: CASSLGAGRDQETQYF.

This chain links TRBV7-9 with TRBJ2-1, with TRBD1 matching over 7 bases. This CDR3 comprises 13 residues. Losses at the gene ends were 1 base for V and 10 bases for J; bases not matched to a gene: 4. From germline, CDR1 is SEHNR and CDR2 FQNEAQ (reference sequence). For the CDR3, the DNA is TGTGCCAGCAGCTTAGGGGGACAGAGAGAGCAGTTCTTC. This codes for CASSLGGQREQFF.

This clonotype was counted a few times. The V and J genes are TRBV20-1 and TRBJ1-1, with D tentatively TRBD1 (5 bases). The V and J ends lost 4 bases and 1 base respectively, with 16 bases between them. CDR1 and CDR2 from the germline V gene are DFQATT and SNEGSKA (reference sequence). This CDR3 spans 15 amino acids. The CDR3 region has the DNA TGCAGTGCTATAGAGGGGCCCTTTACGAACACTGAAGCTTTCTTT. It yields the protein CSAIEGPFTNTEAFF.

This clonotype was picked up a small number of times. The J gene is TRBJ2-1, the V gene TRBV10-2, with TRBD1 as a possible D gene (6 bases). Per the germline V gene, CDR1 is WSHSY and CDR2 is SAAADI. The CDR3 covers 14 residues. Trimming pared 8 bases from V and 4 bases from J, leaving 15 bases between. For the CDR3, the DNA is TGCGCCAGCTCGGAGACAGGCTCTTACAATGAGCAGTTCTTC. Amino acids: CASSETGSYNEQFF.

This clonotype appeared a few times. In DNA form, the CDR3 reads TGTGCCAGCGCATTCAGGGGGCGCGTTGAACAGCCCCAGCATTTT. Encoded protein: CASAFRGRVEQPQHF. The rearrangement joins TRBV5-8 to TRBJ1-5, with 8 bases matching TRBD1. The CDR3 is 15 residues long. The junction had 13 bases not matched to a gene; V was cut back by 7 bases and J by 7 bases. Per germline, CDR1 SGHTS and CDR2 YDEGEE.

This chain joins TRBV5-5 and TRBJ2-2; D is unresolved. CDR3 length equals 14 residues. CDR1 and CDR2 (germline): SGHKS, YYEKEE (reference sequence). Trimming cost V 0 bases and J 8 bases, with 11 bases left between them. CDR3 sequence: CASSLAQFSGELFF. The CDR3 bases are TGTGCCAGCAGCTTGGCGCAGTTTTCTGGGGAGCTGTTTTTT. Using reference TRBV5-5 and TRBJ2-2 for the parts outside the CDR3, the full variable domain is DAGVTQSPTHLIKTRGQQVTLRCSPISGHKSVSWYQQVLGQGPQFIFQYYEKEERGRGNFPDRFSARQFPNYSSELNVNALLLGDSALYLCASSLAQFSGELFFGEGSRLTVL.

Only a few counts were recorded for this clonotype. The chain employs TRBV7-2 and TRBJ2-1, with 11 bases identical to TRBD2. CDR3 length: 15 amino acids. J gave up 5 bases and V 3 bases, and 3 bases lay outside the gene matches. CDR1 and CDR2 from the germline V gene are SGHTA and FQGNSA. In DNA, the CDR3 is TGTGCCAGCAGCTTTATACTAGCGGGAGACAATGAGCAGTTCTTC. Translating it yields CASSFILAGDNEQFF.

This sequence joins TRBV14 and TRBJ2-1; D is unresolved. The V end was cut by 0 bases, the J end by 7 bases, with 7 bases between. Germline CDR1 and CDR2: SGHDN and FVKESK. The CDR3 contains 13 residues. The CDR3 spells CASSQEPRNEQFF. CDR3 nucleotide sequence: TGTGCCAGCAGCCAAGAGCCTCGTAATGAGCAGTTCTTC. Variable domain in full (rest from reference TRBV14 and TRBJ2-1): EAGVTQFPSHSVIEKGQTVTLRCDPISGHDNLYWYRRVMGKEIKFLLHFVKESKQDESGMPNNRFLAERTGGTYSTLKVQPAELEDSGVYFCASSQEPRNEQFFGPGTRLTVL.

V gene TRBV4-2 combines with J gene TRBJ2-1; D is possibly TRBD2 (6 bases). Per the germline V gene, CDR1 is LGHNA and CDR2 is YNFKEQ. This CDR3 is 20 amino acids long. V was clipped by 4 bases and J by 0 bases, with 25 bases between them. Here the CDR3 reads CASSRRYREYSGSSYNEQFF. Written as DNA, the CDR3 is TGTGCCAGCAGCCGTCGATATAGAGAGTATAGCGGATCCTCCTACAATGAGCAGTTCTTC.

The J gene is TRBJ2-1, the V gene TRBV7-2; a possible D gene is TRBD2 (6 bases). CDR1 is SGHTA, CDR2 FQGNSA, per germline. CDR3 length: 15 amino acids. V lost 5 bases and J 9 bases, leaving 20 bases between the germline ends. The CDR3 here is CASSRDPLAPGEQFF. DNA for the CDR3: TGTGCCAGCAGCCGTGACCCTCTAGCGCCCGGTGAGCAGTTCTTC. The whole variable domain, remainder taken from reference TRBV7-2 and TRBJ2-1, is GAGVSQSPSNKVTEKGKDVELRCDPISGHTALYWYRQSLGQGLEFLIYFQGNSAPDKSGLPSDRFSAERTGGSVSTLTIQRTQQEDSAVYLCASSRDPLAPGEQFFGPGTRLTVL.